These T cell receptor beta chains were read from a single sample in a study of blood T cells in healthy people across ages. TCRdb redid the calling of the 5' RACE reads with MiXCR, one entry per CDR3 protein. The repertoire consists of more than 900,000 distinct CDR3 sequences, with under 30% occurring once and the leading ten covering around 0.7%. The data also belong to a second study, concerning T cells of mothers and their children.

The sample comprised blood. Receptors were obtained from a girl aged 2-10 years in good health. Each CDR3 is given without its conserved first and last residue.

V	J	CDR3
TRBV5-1	TRBJ2-5	ASSKGLDEETQY
TRBV5-1	TRBJ2-4	ASSLESRETKNIQY
TRBV5-1	TRBJ2-7	ASRAGTSRGEQY
TRBV29-1	TRBJ2-5	SVEPPYQETQC
TRBV7-9	TRBJ2-5	ASGRTVQETQY
TRBV28	TRBJ2-1	ASSLSATYNEQF
TRBV24-1	TRBJ1-1	ATSDLGSPTEAF
TRBV20-1	TRBJ2-7	SAPGQGYMAYEQY
TRBV4-2	TRBJ2-7	ASSQITGTYEQY
TRBV2	TRBJ1-3	ASSEGVSGNTIY
TRBV5-1	TRBJ2-5	ASSPGQGFETQY
TRBV12-3/TRBV12-4	TRBJ2-1	ASRDSQNKGNEQF